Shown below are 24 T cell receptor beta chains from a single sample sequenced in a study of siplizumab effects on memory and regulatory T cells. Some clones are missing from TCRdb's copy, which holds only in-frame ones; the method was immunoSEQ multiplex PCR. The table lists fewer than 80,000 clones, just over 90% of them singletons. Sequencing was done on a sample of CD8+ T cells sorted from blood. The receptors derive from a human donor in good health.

In nucleotides, the CDR3 is TGTGCCAGCAGCTTAGGAGGAGGGGGGGCCTACGAGCAGTACTTC. Translation gives CASSLGGGGAYEQYF. J is TRBJ2-7 and V is TRBV7-2; tentative D call: TRBD2 (7 bases). This CDR3 spans 15 amino acids. Germline V gene lookup returns CDR1 SGHTA and CDR2 FQGNSA. V was cut by 1 base and J by 2 bases, with 12 bases left in between.

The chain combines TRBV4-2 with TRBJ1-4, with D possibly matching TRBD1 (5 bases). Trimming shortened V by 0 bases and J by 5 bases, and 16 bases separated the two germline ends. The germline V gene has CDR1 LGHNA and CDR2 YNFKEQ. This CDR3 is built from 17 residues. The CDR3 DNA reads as TGTGCCAGCAGCCAAGATGGCGCTGGGGGGGGGAATGAAAAACTGTTTTTT. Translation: CASSQDGAGGGNEKLFF.

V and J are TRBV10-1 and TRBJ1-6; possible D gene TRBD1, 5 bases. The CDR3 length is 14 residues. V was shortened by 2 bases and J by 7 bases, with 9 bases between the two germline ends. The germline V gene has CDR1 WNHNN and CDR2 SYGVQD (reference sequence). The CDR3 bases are TGCGCCAGCAGTGAGGCGGGGCAGAATTCACCCCTCCACTTT. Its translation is CASSEAGQNSPLHF.

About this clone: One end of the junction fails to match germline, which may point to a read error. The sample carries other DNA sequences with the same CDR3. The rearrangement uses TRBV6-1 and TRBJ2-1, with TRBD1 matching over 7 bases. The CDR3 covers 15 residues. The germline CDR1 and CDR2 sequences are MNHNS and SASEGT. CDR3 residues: CASSDLGGGYNEQFF. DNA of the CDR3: TGTGCCAGCAGTGATTTAGGGGGCGGCTACAATGAGCAATTCTTC.

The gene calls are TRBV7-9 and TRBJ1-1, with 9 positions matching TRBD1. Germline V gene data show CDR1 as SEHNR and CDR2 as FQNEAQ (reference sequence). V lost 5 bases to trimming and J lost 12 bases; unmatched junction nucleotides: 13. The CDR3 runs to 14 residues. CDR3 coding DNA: TGTGCCAGCAGCGCTCCGGGACAGGGAAGTTTAACTTTCTTT. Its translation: CASSAPGQGSLTFF.

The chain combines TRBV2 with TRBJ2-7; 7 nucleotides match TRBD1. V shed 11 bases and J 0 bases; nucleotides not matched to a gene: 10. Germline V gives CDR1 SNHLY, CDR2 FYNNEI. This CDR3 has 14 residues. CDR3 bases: TGTGCCGCAGACTGGGGACAGAACTCCTACGAGCAGTACTTC. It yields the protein CAADWGQNSYEQYF.

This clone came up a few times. CDR3 sequence (DNA): TGTGCCAGCTTCCCAGGGCGTACGGGGTCACCCCTCCACTTT. Translation: CASFPGRTGSPLHF. The chain joins TRBV2 to TRBJ1-6; D may be TRBD1 (5 bases). CDR1 is SNHLY, CDR2 FYNNEI, per germline. V gave up 8 bases and J gave up 10 bases, with 18 bases separating them. This CDR3 spans 14 amino acids.

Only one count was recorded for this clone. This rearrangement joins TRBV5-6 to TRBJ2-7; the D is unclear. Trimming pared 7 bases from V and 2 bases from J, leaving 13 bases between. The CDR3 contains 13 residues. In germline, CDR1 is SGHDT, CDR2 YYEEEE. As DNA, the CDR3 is TGTGCCAGCGGTATAGGGTCCCCCTACGAGCAGTACTTC. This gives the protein CASGIGSPYEQYF.

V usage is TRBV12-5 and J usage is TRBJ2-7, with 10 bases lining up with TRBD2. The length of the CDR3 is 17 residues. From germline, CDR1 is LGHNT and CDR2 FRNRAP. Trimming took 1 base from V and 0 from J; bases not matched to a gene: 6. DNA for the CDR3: TGTGCTAGTGGTTTGGAAGCGGGGGGGCTACCCTCCTACGAGCAGTACTTC. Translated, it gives CASGLEAGGLPSYEQYF.

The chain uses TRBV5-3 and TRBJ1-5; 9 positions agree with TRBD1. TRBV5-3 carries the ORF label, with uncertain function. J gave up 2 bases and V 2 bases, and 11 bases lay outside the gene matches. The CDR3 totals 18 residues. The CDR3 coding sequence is TGTGCCAGAAGCTTCGTGGCTACAGGGGGCGGGGGCAATCAGCCCCAGCATTTT. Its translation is CARSFVATGGGGNQPQHF.

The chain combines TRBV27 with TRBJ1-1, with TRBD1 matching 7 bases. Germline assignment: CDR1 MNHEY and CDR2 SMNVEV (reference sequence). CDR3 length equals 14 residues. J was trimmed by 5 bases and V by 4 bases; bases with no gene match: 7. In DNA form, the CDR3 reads TGTGCCAGCAGTTCCCAGGGACAGAGTACTGAAGCTTTCTTT. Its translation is CASSSQGQSTEAFF.

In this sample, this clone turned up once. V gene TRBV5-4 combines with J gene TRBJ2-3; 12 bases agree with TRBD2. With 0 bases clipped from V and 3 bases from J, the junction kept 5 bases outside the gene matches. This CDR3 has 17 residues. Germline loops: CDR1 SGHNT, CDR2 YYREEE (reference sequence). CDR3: CASSLAVTSGGTDTQYF. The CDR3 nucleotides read TGTGCCAGCAGCTTGGCCGTGACTAGCGGGGGAACAGATACGCAGTATTTT.

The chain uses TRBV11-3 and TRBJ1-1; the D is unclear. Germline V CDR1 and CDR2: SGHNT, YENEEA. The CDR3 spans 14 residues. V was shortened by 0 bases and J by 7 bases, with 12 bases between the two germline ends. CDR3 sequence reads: CASSLDGVANEAFF. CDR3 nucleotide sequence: TGTGCCAGCAGCTTAGACGGTGTAGCGAATGAAGCTTTCTTT.

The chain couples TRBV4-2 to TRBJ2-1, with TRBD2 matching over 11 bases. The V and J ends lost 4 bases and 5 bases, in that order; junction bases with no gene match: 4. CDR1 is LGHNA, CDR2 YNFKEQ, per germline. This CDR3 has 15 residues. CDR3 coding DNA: TGTGCCAGCAGCCCACTAGCGGGGGCCAACAATGAGCAGTTCTTC. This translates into CASSPLAGANNEQFF.

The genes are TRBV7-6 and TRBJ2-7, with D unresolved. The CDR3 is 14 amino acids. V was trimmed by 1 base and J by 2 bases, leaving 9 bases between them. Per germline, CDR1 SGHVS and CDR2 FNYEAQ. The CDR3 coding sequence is TGTGCCAGCAGCTTAGACACTCTGGCCTACGAGCAGTACTTC. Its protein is CASSLDTLAYEQYF.

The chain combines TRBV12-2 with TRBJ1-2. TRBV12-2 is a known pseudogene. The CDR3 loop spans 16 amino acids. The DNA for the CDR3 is TGTGCAAGTCGCTTCGGGGGTGCACCCGAGGGTGGTGGCTACACCTTC. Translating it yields CASRFGGAPEGGGYTF.

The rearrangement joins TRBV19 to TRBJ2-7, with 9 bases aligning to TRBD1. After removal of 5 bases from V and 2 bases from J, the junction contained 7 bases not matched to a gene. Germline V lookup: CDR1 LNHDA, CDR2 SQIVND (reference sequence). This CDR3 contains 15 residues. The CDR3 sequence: CASSPGRTGAYEQYF. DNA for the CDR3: TGTGCCAGTAGTCCCGGGAGGACAGGGGCCTACGAGCAGTACTTC.

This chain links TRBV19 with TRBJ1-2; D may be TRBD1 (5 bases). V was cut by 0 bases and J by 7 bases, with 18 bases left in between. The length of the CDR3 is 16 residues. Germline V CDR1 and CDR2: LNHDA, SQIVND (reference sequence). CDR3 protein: CASSIDPFPRDFGYTF. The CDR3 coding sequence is TGTGCCAGTAGTATAGATCCCTTCCCCAGGGATTTTGGCTACACCTTC.

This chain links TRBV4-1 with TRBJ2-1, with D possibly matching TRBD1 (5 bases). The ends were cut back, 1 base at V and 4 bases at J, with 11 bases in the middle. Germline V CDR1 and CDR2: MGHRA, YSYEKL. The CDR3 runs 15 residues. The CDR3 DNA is TGCGCCAGCAGCCAAGTCGCAGGGTTTTACAATGAGCAGTTCTTC. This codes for CASSQVAGFYNEQFF.

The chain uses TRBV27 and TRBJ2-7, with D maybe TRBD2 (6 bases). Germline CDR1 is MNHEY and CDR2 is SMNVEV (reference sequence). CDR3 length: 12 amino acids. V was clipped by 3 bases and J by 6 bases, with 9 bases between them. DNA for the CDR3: TGTGCCAGCAGTTTTTCCGGGAGCGAGCAGTACTTC. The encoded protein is CASSFSGSEQYF.

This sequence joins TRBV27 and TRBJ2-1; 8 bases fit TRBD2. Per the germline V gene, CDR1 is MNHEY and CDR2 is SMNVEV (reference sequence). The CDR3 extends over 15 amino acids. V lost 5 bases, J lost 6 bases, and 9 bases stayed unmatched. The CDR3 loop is CASSPRTSRGNEQFF. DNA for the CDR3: TGTGCCAGCAGTCCGAGGACTAGCAGGGGCAATGAGCAGTTCTTC.

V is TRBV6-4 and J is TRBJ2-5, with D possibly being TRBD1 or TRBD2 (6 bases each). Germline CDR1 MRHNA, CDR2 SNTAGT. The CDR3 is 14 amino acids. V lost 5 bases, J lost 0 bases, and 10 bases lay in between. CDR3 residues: CASSPRGDQETQYF. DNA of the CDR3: TGTGCCAGCAGTCCGAGGGGGGACCAAGAGACCCAGTACTTC.

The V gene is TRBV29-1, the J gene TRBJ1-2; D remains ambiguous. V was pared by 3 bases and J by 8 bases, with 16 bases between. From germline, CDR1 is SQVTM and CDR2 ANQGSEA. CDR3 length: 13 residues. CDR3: CSVDLSGLGGYTF. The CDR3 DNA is TGCAGCGTTGACCTGTCAGGCCTGGGGGGCTACACCTTC. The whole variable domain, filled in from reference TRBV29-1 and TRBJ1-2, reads SAVISQKPSRDICQRGTSLTIQCQVDSQVTMMFWYRQQPGQSLTLIATANQGSEATYESGFVIDKFPISRPNLTFSTLTVSNMSPEDSSIYLCSVDLSGLGGYTFGSGTRLTVV.

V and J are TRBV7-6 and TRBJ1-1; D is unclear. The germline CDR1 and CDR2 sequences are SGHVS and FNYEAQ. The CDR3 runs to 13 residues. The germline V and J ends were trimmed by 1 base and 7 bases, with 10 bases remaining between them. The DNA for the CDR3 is TGTGCCAGCAGCTTAGGAGGTAAGAGTGAAGCTTTCTTT. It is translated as CASSLGGKSEAFF.